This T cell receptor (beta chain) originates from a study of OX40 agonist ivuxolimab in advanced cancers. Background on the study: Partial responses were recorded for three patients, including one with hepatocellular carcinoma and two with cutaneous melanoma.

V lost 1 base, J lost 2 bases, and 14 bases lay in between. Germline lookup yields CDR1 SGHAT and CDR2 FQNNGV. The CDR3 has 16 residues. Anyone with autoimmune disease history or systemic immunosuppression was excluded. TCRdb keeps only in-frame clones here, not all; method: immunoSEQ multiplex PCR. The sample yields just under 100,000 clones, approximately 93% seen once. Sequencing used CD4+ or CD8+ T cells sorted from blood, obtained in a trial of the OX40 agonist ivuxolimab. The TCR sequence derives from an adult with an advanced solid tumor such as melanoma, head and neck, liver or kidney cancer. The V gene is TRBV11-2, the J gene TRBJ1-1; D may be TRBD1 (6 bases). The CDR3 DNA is TGTGCCAGCAGCTTAGGTCTCACAGGGCGAAACACTGAAGCTTTCTTT. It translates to CASSLGLTGRNTEAFF.